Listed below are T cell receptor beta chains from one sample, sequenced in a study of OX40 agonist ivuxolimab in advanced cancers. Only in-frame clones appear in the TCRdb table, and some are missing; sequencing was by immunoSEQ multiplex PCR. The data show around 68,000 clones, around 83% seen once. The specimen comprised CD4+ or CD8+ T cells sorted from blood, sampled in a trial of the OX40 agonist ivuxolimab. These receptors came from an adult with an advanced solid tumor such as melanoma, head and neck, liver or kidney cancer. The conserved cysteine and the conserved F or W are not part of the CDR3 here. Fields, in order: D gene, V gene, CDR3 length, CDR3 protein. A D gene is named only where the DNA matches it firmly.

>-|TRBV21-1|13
ASSKKCRGRETQY
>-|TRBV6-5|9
ASSEDQPQH
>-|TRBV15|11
ATSRDRGREQY
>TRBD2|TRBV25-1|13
ASSERLAGHNEQF
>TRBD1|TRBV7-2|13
ASSGGQGAFEKLF
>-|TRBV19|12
ASSPGTGTDTQY
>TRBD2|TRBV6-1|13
ASSVRTSGSYEQY
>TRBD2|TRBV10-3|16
AISPNRLAGASIYEQY
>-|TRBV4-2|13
ASSQDRQGVEKLF
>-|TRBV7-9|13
ASSLVGFEEYEQY
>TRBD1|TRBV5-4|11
ASSLDRTDIQY
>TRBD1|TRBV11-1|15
ASSHRGSTLRGNTIY
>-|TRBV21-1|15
ASSLGLAGGSSYEQY
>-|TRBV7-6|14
ASSLEVRGSYNEQF
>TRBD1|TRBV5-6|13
ASSLGTGGSYEQY
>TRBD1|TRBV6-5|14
ASSYSNRGPYNEQF
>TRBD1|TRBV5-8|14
ASSLTGQEYSDTQY
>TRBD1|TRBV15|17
ATSRSGQALHGPSYEQY
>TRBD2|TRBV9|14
ASSSGLAPSTDTQY
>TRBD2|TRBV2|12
ASTLSRGGNEQF
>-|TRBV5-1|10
ASREGGEKLF
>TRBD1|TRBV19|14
ASSHWTGGEHQPQH
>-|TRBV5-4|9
ASRGGETQY
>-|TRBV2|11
ASSELSGNTIY
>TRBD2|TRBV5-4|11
ASSWTSQETQY
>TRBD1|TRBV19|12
ASRTGGSSYEQY
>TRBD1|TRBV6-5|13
ASSLDRPNTGELF
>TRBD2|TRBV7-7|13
ASSLGLAGGNEQF
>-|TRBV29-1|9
SVEEGETQY
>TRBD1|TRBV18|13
ASSPGGQTYEKLF
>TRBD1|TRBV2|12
ASSLTGAGNTIY
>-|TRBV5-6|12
ASSLARVWETQY
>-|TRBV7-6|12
ATSPGHENTEAF
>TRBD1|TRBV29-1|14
SVTSRDRGRITEAF
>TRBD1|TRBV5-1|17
ASSLSPGTVNSGANVLT
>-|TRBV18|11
ASSPSDSREAF
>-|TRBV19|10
ASSARTVGYT
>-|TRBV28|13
ASSFASVNTGELF
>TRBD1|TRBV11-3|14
ASSRTGTELNNEQF
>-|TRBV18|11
ASSPGSSSKSF
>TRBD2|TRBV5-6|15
ASSYWTGTSGSNEQF
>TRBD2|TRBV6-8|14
ASSPFAGADTGELF